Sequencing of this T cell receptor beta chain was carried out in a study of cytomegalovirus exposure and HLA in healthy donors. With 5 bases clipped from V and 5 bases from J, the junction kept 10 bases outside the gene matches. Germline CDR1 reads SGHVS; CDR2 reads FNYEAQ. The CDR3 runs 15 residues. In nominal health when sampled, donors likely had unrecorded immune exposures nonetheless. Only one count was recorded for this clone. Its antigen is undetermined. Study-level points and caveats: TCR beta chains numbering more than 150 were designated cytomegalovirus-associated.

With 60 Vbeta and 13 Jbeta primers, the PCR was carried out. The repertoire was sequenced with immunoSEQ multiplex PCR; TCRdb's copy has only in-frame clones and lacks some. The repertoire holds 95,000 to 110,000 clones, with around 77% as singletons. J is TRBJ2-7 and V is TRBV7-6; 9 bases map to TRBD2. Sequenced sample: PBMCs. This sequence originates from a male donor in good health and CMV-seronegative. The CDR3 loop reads CASSPEGGRANEQYF. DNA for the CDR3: TGTGCCAGCAGCCCAGAGGGCGGGAGGGCCAACGAGCAGTACTTC.